This TCR beta chain was retrieved from a study of cytomegalovirus exposure and HLA in healthy donors (dated by TCRdb to 2015 to 2018). In terms of the full investigation: According to an earlier analysis of a few hundred of the donors, about 170 million T cells yielded 90 million to 130 million unique TCR beta sequences and approximately 300 Gb of sequence data. Approximately 330 gigabases of sequencing data and approximately 91 million unique TCR sequences made up an early release that covered 500 to 650 HLA-typed donors. The genetic ancestry cluster associated with self-reported Caucasian donors included 80% to 90% of the approximately 400 genotyped donors. The study aimed to test whether cataloging public T cell receptors could reveal signatures of past pathogen exposure. The T cell repertoires of 666 subjects were profiled by immunosequencing and related to cytomegalovirus serostatus. A separate validation cohort of over a hundred different subjects was used in addition to the roughly 670-subject first cohort. To predict cytomegalovirus infection status, the study combined high-throughput TCR immunosequencing, statistical association of individual TCRs with disease status, and machine learning. A later analysis re-examined previously published TCR beta repertoires from just over 650 donors and added high-resolution HLA genotyping to investigate patterns of TCR occurrence. In the later analysis, no new phenotypic data were used to find candidate immune exposures; instead, reliance was placed on TCR beta sequences and their occurrence across donors. An earlier analysis of around 580 of the donors used high-throughput TCR beta sequencing to judge whether each TCR beta V gene segment behaved as functional or pseudogenic. Donor age, sex, ethnicity and CMV serostatus were collected together with the repertoire data. A later genetic analysis took genome-wide SNP genotypes for about three fifths of the roughly 700 donors and used that subset as a discovery cohort. Every discovery cohort repertoire had been produced on one sequencing platform. Both class I and class II loci were covered by HLA typing, at four-digit resolution. Typing coverage differed by locus: A, B, C, DRB1 and DQB1 were typed in roughly 629-630 donors, DQA1 in roughly 510, DPA1 in approximately 610, and DPB1 in around 440. Because of strong linkage in the cohort, four or five DR-DQ haplotypes were treated as single units for association and clustering. Among some 410 genotyped donors of the cohort, an average of approximately 230,000 unique TCR beta nucleotide sequences were sequenced per donor, roughly 20% of them non-productive.

General study outcomes and caveats: Most TCR sequences were observed very rarely across donors, whereas some public TCRs were present in many individuals. In a later analysis, HLA-associated TCR beta chains showed more clonal expansion and lower generation probabilities than non-associated chains that were equally common. The authors suggested that the approach could potentially be extended to other disease states and immunological phenotypes. In an earlier analysis of some 540 of the donors, most TCR beta V segments appeared in productive rearrangements about 87% or about 30% of the time, broadly matching IMGT annotations. Only TCR beta chains were sequenced in this cohort, and the absence of alpha or paired-chain data limited detectable features. Because HLA typing was missing for some donors at each locus, association tests included only the typed subset. In a later analysis, about 16,000 TCR beta sequences were associated with specific HLA alleles at a false discovery rate of 0.05. Strong co-occurrence of HLA alleles, especially DR and DQ, made assigning TCR associations to individual alleles difficult. Most CMV-associated TCR beta chains appeared to be HLA-restricted in a later analysis, and the HLA associations seemed to be driven largely by CMV exposure. A total of 150 to 200 TCR beta chains were listed by the study as associated with cytomegalovirus. In both the original and validation cohorts, the classifier was reported to diagnose cytomegalovirus status with high specificity and sensitivity. A later genetic analysis associated a missense DCLRE1C variant with V-gene and J-gene trimming of TCR beta chains, and an independent cohort replicated the association. Compared with the approximately 710-donor mean, donors in an Asian-associated ancestry cluster had fewer N-insertions in productive TCRs, according to a later genetic analysis. A later analysis found that TCR association rates varied across HLA loci, with DRB1 alleles showing the most associated TCRs and HLA-C alleles the fewest. Several of the top co-occurrence clusters appeared to be linked to parvovirus B19, influenza, CMV and Epstein-Barr virus, according to a later analysis. Some IMGT-functional V segments, including TRBV6-2 and TRBV6-3, could not be told apart with the 87-base-pair reads, so those segments were excluded. A few of the identified cytomegalovirus-associated TCR beta chains were confirmed in vitro to be specific for cytomegalovirus antigens. A group of highly shared sequence variants was considered likely to be a technical artifact of the sequencing pipeline. Roughly uniform sequencing depth across donors was assumed in presence/absence analyses, although this assumption may not hold. CMV serostatus was the only immune exposure information available for the cohort. Linkage disequilibrium might explain the correlated functional status among segregating V segments, but an unknown experimental factor could not be excluded. A further reported finding was that TCR beta sequences accurately predicted the HLA-A and HLA-B alleles for most subjects in the first cohort. Because counts were too low, around 17 rarely observed V segments, including chromosome 9 orphons, were left out of the earlier analysis of 587 of the donors.

The library was produced with the immunoSEQ multiplex PCR assay. A mixture of 60 forward primers for TCR Vbeta segments and 13 reverse primers for TCR Jbeta segments was used in the multiplex PCR. A multiplex PCR assay on genomic DNA amplified the CDR3 region of rearranged TCR beta genes. The Illumina HiSeq System was used to sequence the amplified TCR beta libraries as 87-base-pair reads. On the study's bioinformatics: A later analysis counted approximately 84 million unique TCR beta chains across the 666 repertoires, and approximately 11 million of these chains were shared by at least two donors. Raw reads were error-corrected and collapsed into unique sequences with a nearest-neighbor algorithm that merged closely related sequences to remove PCR and sequencing errors. To assign V, D and J gene segments, CDR3 sequences were aligned to IMGT reference sequences. For a sequence to be retained, at least a six-nucleotide match to both a V gene segment and a J gene segment was required. Rearrangements were classified as productive when the CDR3 lacked stop codons and remained in frame with V and J, and all other rearrangements were classified as non-productive. CDR3 was defined according to IMGT convention as the region running from the second conserved V-encoded cysteine to the conserved J-encoded phenylalanine. The earlier analysis of a few hundred of the donors excluded any sequence lacking an unambiguous match to a single V gene segment. In an earlier analysis of several hundred of the donors, a V segment was called functional when productive rearrangements were above 56.7%, and segregating when the standard deviation between donors exceeded 5%. A statistical classification framework was built for diagnosing cytomegalovirus status from the catalog of TCR beta chain sequences. V and J gene assignment, in a later analysis, came from comparing TCR nucleotide sequences with IMGT/GENE-DB human TR gene sequences. The TCRdist pipeline was used in a later analysis to assign CDR3 sequences and most-parsimonious VDJ recombination scenarios. In a later analysis, each TCR beta chain was defined by its CDR3 amino acid sequence together with its V-gene family, and reads without a unique V-gene family were excluded. As a way to deal with suspected cross-contamination and a sequencing artifact, a later analysis dropped more than 500 nucleotide sequences that were highly shared and had low generation probability. In a later analysis, a clonal expansion index for each public chain was calculated from normalized within-repertoire ranks of inferred template counts. In a later analysis, generation probabilities were computed using a VDJ recombination model fitted to out-of-frame rearrangements, and the results were checked against IGoR. In a later analysis, TCR-TCR, TCR-HLA and TCR-CMV co-occurrence was scored with hypergeometric tests, and a repertoire-size bias correction was applied to TCR pairs. A later analysis estimated false discovery rates by permuting HLA or CMV assignments 20 times. In a later analysis, co-occurring TCRs were grouped with DBSCAN, and TCRdist sequence similarity was added when clustering was performed within HLA-allele-positive subsets. For co-occurrence clustering, repertoires with fewer than 30,000 or more than 120,000 public chains were excluded, along with roughly 5 repertoires with anomalous nucleotide sharing. What TCRdb holds here is the immuneACCESS table cut down to in-frame rearrangements. Part of the clones is not present; checked against another copy, under half of the missing clones reflect an unresolved V gene, and the others are unexplained. V, J and clone size derive from that table, while D and trimming were established from the DNA sequence. Recorded for this sample are more than 85,000 clones; over 65% of them occurred a single time. The ten top clones hold 1.3% of the sample.

V was cut back by 4 bases and J by 8 bases, leaving a gap of 14 bases between them. CDR1 and CDR2 are drawn from the germline V gene (reference sequence): GTSNPN, SVGIG. The CDR3 sequence holds 12 residues, the cysteine and phenylalanine included. CDR3 DNA only is kept here, 36 bases in frame from base 1. A word on this clone: Its antigen has not been determined. No qualities accompany the bases; no much larger clone lies one base away.

The cohort was made up of roughly 670 healthy bone marrow donors. At the time of sampling, all cohort members were nominally healthy, though unrecorded immune exposures were likely present. The donor tested CMV seronegative, placing the donor among the 300 to 450 seronegative members of the cohort. A peripheral blood sample was collected from each donor, and TCR beta sequencing was performed on peripheral blood mononuclear cells. Genomic DNA extraction from the blood cell samples was performed with the Qiagen DNeasy Blood Extraction Kit. In this chain, TRBV30 is recombined with TRBJ1-2; no D gene can be assigned with confidence. The sample comprised PBMCs. This receptor was obtained from a woman younger than 45 in good health and CMV-seronegative. Here is the DNA: TGTGCCTGGAACCCCCATCCACAAGGCTACACCTTC. This sequence encodes CAWNPHPQGYTF.